The 30 T cell receptor beta chains given below trace back to one sample, sequenced in a study of blood T cell repertoires in COVID-19. This table comes from immunoSEQ multiplex PCR, and its TCRdb copy is limited to in-frame clones, with some not included. This sample has some 100,000 clones, with 80% to 90% found just once. Sequenced material: peripheral blood. The receptor source for this set is a human donor in a cohort sampled during active COVID-19.

The CDR3 is CASSQDRLQGAEKLFF. The CDR3 region has the DNA TGCGCCAGCAGCCAAGATCGTTTGCAGGGGGCTGAAAAACTGTTTTTT. The chain carries TRBV4-1 and TRBJ1-4; 8 nucleotides match TRBD1. The CDR3 has 16 residues. Germline V gives CDR1 MGHRA, CDR2 YSYEKL. After removal of 0 bases from V and 7 bases from J, the junction contained 7 bases not matched to a gene.

The chain carries TRBV2 and TRBJ2-4; TRBD1 aligns across 7 bases. The CDR3 runs 14 residues. Germline CDR1 is SNHLY and CDR2 is FYNNEI. V lost 6 bases, J lost 2 bases, and 4 bases stayed unmatched. As DNA, the CDR3 is TGTGCCAGCAGGAGGGACAGTCCCAAAAACATTCAGTACTTC. Translation gives CASRRDSPKNIQYF.

The chain carries TRBV7-3 and TRBJ1-5; tentative D call: TRBD1 (6 bases). Trimming removed 5 bases from V and 4 bases from J, with 15 bases in between. The CDR3 runs to 15 residues. CDR1 SGHTA and CDR2 FQGTGA come from the germline V gene. The CDR3 spells CASSPEGGTNQPQHF. For the CDR3, the DNA is TGTGCCAGCAGCCCGGAAGGGGGAACAAATCAGCCCCAGCATTTT.

A note on this clone: The junction and the germline gene differ at one end; a read error may be behind it. The chain employs TRBV5-1 and TRBJ1-3; 9 bases line up with TRBD1. This CDR3 region has 14 residues. Germline V gene data show CDR1 as SGHRS and CDR2 as YFSETQ. The CDR3 protein is CASSLDRGGNTIYF. For the CDR3, the DNA is TGCGCCAGCAGTTTGGACAGGGGTGGAAACACCATATATTTT. The whole variable domain, remainder taken from reference TRBV5-1 and TRBJ1-3, is KAGVTQTPRYLIKTRGQQVTLSCSPISGHRSVSWYQQTPGQGLQFLFEYFSETQRNKGNFPGRFSGRQFSNSRSEMNVSTLELGDSALYLCASSLDRGGNTIYFGEGSWLTVV.

The chain couples TRBV6-5 to TRBJ1-6; possible D gene TRBD1, 5 bases. This CDR3 region has 14 residues. V lost 8 bases and J lost 8, with 16 bases in between. Germline CDR1 is MNHEY and CDR2 is SVGAGI. The CDR3 DNA reads TGTGCCAGCTTTGGGGGGGGGACCGATTCACCCCTCCACTTT. Protein product: CASFGGGTDSPLHF.

The chain links TRBV18 to TRBJ1-4; 7 nucleotides agree with TRBD1. The CDR3 covers 14 residues. V dropped 4 bases and J dropped 8; count of bases not matched to a gene: 7. From germline, CDR1 is KGHSH and CDR2 LQKENI. The CDR3 here is CASSHRQGREKLFF. In DNA, the CDR3 is TGTGCCAGCTCACACCGACAGGGACGGGAAAAACTGTTTTTT.

The V and J genes are TRBV7-9 and TRBJ1-2, with 8 nucleotides matching TRBD1. Germline assignment: CDR1 SEHNR and CDR2 FQNEAQ (reference sequence). The CDR3 is 13 amino acids. Trimming removed 6 bases from V and 8 bases from J; junction bases left unmatched: 8. In nucleotides, the CDR3 is TGTGCCAGCAGTAGACAACAGGGGGACGGCTACACCTTC. Translation gives CASSRQQGDGYTF.

V gene TRBV6-2 or TRBV6-3 combines with J gene TRBJ1-6, with TRBD1 identical over 9 bases. Germline V gene lookup returns CDR1 MNHEY and CDR2 SVGEGT. CDR3 size: 16 residues. With V trimmed by 6 bases and J by 7 bases, 10 bases remained unmatched. The CDR3 bases are TGTGCCAGCAGCCGCCGGGGGACAGGGCGGAATTCACCCCTCCACTTT. The encoded protein is CASSRRGTGRNSPLHF.

This chain connects TRBV5-4 to TRBJ1-5; 7 bases fit TRBD1. Germline trimming cut 3 bases from V and 7 bases from J; bases unmatched to any gene: 7. This CDR3 is 14 amino acids long. The germline V gene has CDR1 SGHNT and CDR2 YYREEE (reference sequence). Written as DNA, the CDR3 is TGTGCCAGCAGCTCGGGACAGCCAGGCCAGCCCCAGCATTTT. It translates to CASSSGQPGQPQHF.

The chain carries TRBV19 and TRBJ2-5, with 8 bases fitting TRBD2. The ends lost 3 bases at V and 2 bases at J; junction bases unmatched: 5. CDR1 and CDR2 (germline): LNHDA, SQIVND (reference sequence). This CDR3 is 15 amino acids long. CDR3 protein: CASSITSGGQETQYF. CDR3 bases: TGTGCCAGTAGTATCACCAGCGGGGGACAAGAGACCCAGTACTTC.

The V and J genes are TRBV6-2 or TRBV6-3 and TRBJ1-5, with D possibly TRBD1 on 5 matching bases. Trimming took off 2 bases at V and 4 bases at J, with 15 bases between the two ends. This CDR3 has 16 amino acids. The germline V gene encodes CDR1 MNHEY and CDR2 SVGEGT. CDR3 DNA sequence: TGTGCCAGCAGTTACCGGGACTCGAATTGGAATCAGCCCCAGCATTTT. This encodes CASSYRDSNWNQPQHF.

The gene calls are TRBV5-1 and TRBJ1-4, with 8 bases fitting TRBD1. The CDR3 covers 14 residues. The germline V gene has CDR1 SGHRS and CDR2 YFSETQ. J lost 7 bases, V lost 4 bases, and 6 bases had no gene match. The DNA for the CDR3 is TGCGCCAGCAGCCCGGGGGGACAGGTTGAAAAACTGTTTTTT. It specifies CASSPGGQVEKLFF.

The chain links TRBV5-1 to TRBJ2-5; 12 nucleotides agree with TRBD2. Germline CDR1 SGHRS, CDR2 YFSETQ. V trimming: 0 bases; J trimming: 4 bases; junction bases outside the gene matches: 13. The CDR3 loop spans 19 amino acids. The CDR3 nucleotides read TGCGCCAGCAGCTTGGCCCGTGCTAGCGGGGGGGCCGCGAGAGAGACCCAGTACTTC. Its protein is CASSLARASGGAARETQYF.

The J gene is TRBJ2-3, the V gene TRBV5-4, with 8 bases identical to TRBD1. V lost 0 bases and J lost 2; bases outside the gene matches: 5. CDR3 length equals 16 residues. Per germline, CDR1 SGHNT and CDR2 YYREEE (reference sequence). The CDR3, as DNA: TGTGCCAGCAGCTTGGCCACAGGGGGTTCCACAGATACGCAGTATTTT. It encodes CASSLATGGSTDTQYF.

This chain uses TRBV28 with TRBJ2-7; TRBD1 matches at 9 bases. Trimming removed 7 bases from V and 3 bases from J; junction bases left unmatched: 4. The CDR3 has 13 residues. From germline, CDR1 is MDHEN and CDR2 SYDVKM. The CDR3 sequence: CASTGTGSYEQYF. Written as DNA, the CDR3 is TGTGCCAGCACGGGGACAGGGAGCTACGAGCAGTACTTC.

V gene TRBV4-2 combines with J gene TRBJ1-5; D not resolved. The V gene's germline CDR1 is LGHNA and CDR2 YNFKEQ. V was trimmed by 0 bases and J by 5 bases, leaving 8 bases between them. The CDR3 covers 14 residues. Here the CDR3 reads CASSQDKADQPQHF. CDR3 nucleotide sequence: TGTGCCAGCAGCCAAGATAAAGCGGATCAGCCCCAGCATTTT.

This chain links TRBV27 with TRBJ1-4, with a tentative D call TRBD1 (6 bases). This CDR3 has 14 residues. Trimming stripped 10 bases from V and 8 bases from J, with 20 bases between. Germline CDR1 is MNHEY and CDR2 is SMNVEV (reference sequence). The CDR3 bases are TGTGCCACCAAAGGTGGGGGGGCAGGGGAAAAACTGTTTTTT. Its translation is CATKGGGAGEKLFF.

This chain links TRBV18 with TRBJ2-7; D perhaps matches TRBD2 (6 bases). V dropped 2 bases and J dropped 5 bases, with 7 bases sitting between them. This CDR3 is built from 12 residues. CDR1 and CDR2 from the germline V gene are KGHSH and LQKENI. CDR3 residues: CASSPSGDEQYF. The CDR3 bases are TGTGCCAGCTCACCATCGGGGGACGAGCAGTACTTC.

This chain connects TRBV5-1 to TRBJ1-1; D is ambiguous. The V gene lost 3 bases and the J gene lost 0 bases, with 12 bases spanning the gap. Germline CDR1 reads SGHRS; CDR2 reads YFSETQ. The CDR3 extends over 15 amino acids. CDR3 in DNA: TGCGCCAGCAGCTCCGCGACAACCTTGAACACTGAAGCTTTCTTT. Amino acids: CASSSATTLNTEAFF.

V is TRBV10-2 and J is TRBJ2-7, with a tentative D call TRBD1 (5 bases). The CDR3 is 13 amino acids. Germline V gene lookup returns CDR1 WSHSY and CDR2 SAAADI. The germline V and J ends were trimmed by 6 bases and 5 bases, with 14 bases remaining between them. Written as DNA, the CDR3 is TGCGCCAGCAGCAAGGGGTTCTGGGACGAGCAGTACTTC. Translating it yields CASSKGFWDEQYF.

The count of this clone is one. V is TRBV7-2 and J is TRBJ2-3, with D tentatively TRBD1 (6 bases). The ends were cut back, 0 bases at V and 4 bases at J, with 11 bases in the middle. This CDR3 has 15 residues. Germline V lookup: CDR1 SGHTA, CDR2 FQGNSA. CDR3 bases: TGTGCCAGCAGCTTAGCGGGGACACCAGCAGATACGCAGTATTTT. Protein sequence: CASSLAGTPADTQYF.

The rearrangement links TRBV6-6 to TRBJ2-1; D not certain. The CDR3 is made up of 12 amino acids. Trimming left V 4 bases short and J 11 bases short, with 12 bases between. Germline assignment: CDR1 MNHNY and CDR2 SVGAGI (reference sequence). As DNA, the CDR3 is TGTGCCAGCAGTTCCCTCCTCGAGAAGCAGTTCTTC. It is translated as CASSSLLEKQFF.

J is TRBJ1-2 and V is TRBV6-1; 9 bases agree with TRBD1. The CDR3 has 15 amino acids. Trimming took 2 bases from V and 4 from J; bases not matched to a gene: 5. Germline V gene data show CDR1 as MNHNS and CDR2 as SASEGT. The CDR3 DNA reads as TGTGCCAGCAGTGAATTGGGGACAGGGATCTATGGCTACACCTTC. Translated, it gives CASSELGTGIYGYTF.

V and J are TRBV12-3 or TRBV12-4 and TRBJ1-1, with 7 bases identical to TRBD1. The V segment lost 3 bases and the J segment 5 bases; nucleotides outside the gene matches: 3. This CDR3 spans 13 amino acids. CDR3 nucleotides: TGTGCCAGCAGTTTGGAGGACAGGACTGAAGCTTTCTTT. Translation gives CASSLEDRTEAFF.

The rearrangement joins TRBV10-2 to TRBJ1-2; D remains unclear. CDR1 is WSHSY and CDR2 is SAAADI in the germline V gene. Trimming took off 1 base at V and 5 bases at J, with 8 bases between the two ends. This CDR3 has 13 residues. CDR3 region: CASSEWPSYGYTF. The CDR3 DNA reads as TGCGCCAGCAGTGAGTGGCCTTCATATGGCTACACCTTC.

CDR3 loop: CASSLGNYRVLQFF. CDR3 bases: TGTGCCAGCAGCTTAGGGAACTACAGGGTGTTGCAGTTCTTC. V and J are TRBV11-2 and TRBJ2-1; D possibly corresponds to TRBD1 (6 bases). Trimming shortened V by 1 base and J by 12 bases, and 16 bases separated the two germline ends. Per germline, CDR1 SGHAT and CDR2 FQNNGV. The CDR3 loop spans 14 amino acids.

The genes are TRBV7-2 and TRBJ1-5; no definite D call. CDR3 length: 13 amino acids. V was pared by 3 bases and J by 6 bases, with 9 bases between. CDR1 and CDR2 from the germline V gene are SGHTA and FQGNSA. CDR3 coding DNA: TGTGCCAGCAGCTTCGCGGTTATTCAGCCCCAGCATTTT. Its protein product is CASSFAVIQPQHF.

This sequence joins TRBV5-1 and TRBJ2-3; no reliable D call. This CDR3 contains 14 residues. From germline, CDR1 is SGHRS and CDR2 YFSETQ. V was cut by 0 bases and J by 5 bases, with 10 bases left in between. CDR3 nucleotide sequence: TGCGCCAGCAGCTTGGATAGCCGTCAAGATACGCAGTATTTT. This sequence encodes CASSLDSRQDTQYF.

The chain employs TRBV2 and TRBJ2-7; 8 nucleotides align to TRBD2. CDR1 is SNHLY, CDR2 FYNNEI, per germline. The CDR3 sequence is 16 residues long. The ends lost 4 bases at V and 2 bases at J; junction bases unmatched: 10. This CDR3 reads CASSVPGGGRAYEQYF. CDR3 DNA: TGTGCCAGCAGTGTACCGGGCGGGGGGCGCGCCTACGAGCAGTACTTC.

The CDR3 loop reads CASRSHRGQVETQYF. The CDR3 DNA is TGTGCAAGTCGCTCCCATAGGGGACAAGTAGAGACCCAGTACTTC. The chain combines TRBV12-2 with TRBJ2-5; the table's D call, TRBD1, was not checked against the DNA. TRBV12-2 is given as a pseudogene. The CDR3 contains 15 residues.